Shown below are 24 T cell receptor beta chains from a single sample sequenced in a study of blood T cell repertoires in COVID-19. TCRdb's copy holds only in-frame clones and misses some; the assay was immunoSEQ multiplex PCR. The sample lists approximately 300,000 clones, nearly 90% occurring once. The sample taken for sequencing was peripheral blood. These receptors originate from a middle-aged woman with COVID-19, enrolled during active disease.

J is TRBJ2-7 and V is TRBV28, with a tentative D call TRBD1 (6 bases). V lost 5 bases and J 2 bases, leaving 16 bases between the germline ends. CDR1 and CDR2 from the germline V gene are MDHEN and SYDVKM. CDR3 length: 15 residues. CDR3 region: CASSVYDRQAYEQYF. The CDR3 DNA follows: TGTGCCAGCAGTGTATATGACCGACAGGCCTACGAGCAGTACTTC.

V is TRBV13 and J is TRBJ2-5, with 7 positions matching TRBD1. Germline loops: CDR1 PRHDT, CDR2 FYEKMQ (reference sequence). The CDR3 spans 13 residues. Trimming cost V 5 bases and J 6 bases; bases outside gene matches: 6. The CDR3 DNA reads as TGTGCCAGCAGCCTTGGGACAGTCCAGACCCAGTACTTC. Its translation is CASSLGTVQTQYF.

The J gene is TRBJ2-2, the V gene TRBV24-1; 8 nucleotides match TRBD1. Germline-derived CDR1 and CDR2 are KGHDR and SFDVKD. The trim removed 2 bases at V and 7 bases at J, leaving 14 bases unmatched. There are 18 residues in the CDR3. The CDR3 region has the DNA TGTGCCACCAGTGATTCCACCGGGACAGGAATTAAGATCGGGGAGCTGTTTTTT. Amino acid sequence: CATSDSTGTGIKIGELFF.

As for this clone: The sample contains more than one DNA sequence encoding this CDR3. The chain employs TRBV4-3 and TRBJ1-2; D ambiguous. The CDR3 length is 14 residues. Per the germline V gene, CDR1 is LGHNA and CDR2 is YSLEER. V was cut by 0 bases and J by 2 bases, with 7 bases left in between. The CDR3 is CASSQETGNYGYTF. DNA for the CDR3: TGCGCCAGCAGCCAAGAGACGGGAAACTATGGCTACACCTTC.

This clone was seen a few times. The chain has TRBV12-3 or TRBV12-4 and TRBJ1-1, with TRBD1 as a possible D gene (6 bases). The CDR3 covers 13 residues. The V and J ends lost 5 bases and 6 bases respectively, with 13 bases between them. CDR3 DNA sequence: TGTGCCAGCAGTCCTCACAGGGTGGCTGAAGCTTTCTTT. Translation gives CASSPHRVAEAFF.

V and J are TRBV4-2 and TRBJ1-2; D unclear. Germline-derived CDR1 and CDR2 are LGHNA and YNFKEQ. Deletions cut 0 bases from V and 8 bases from J, with 10 bases between. This CDR3 region has 13 residues. The chain's CDR3 is CASSQDQKRGYTF. The CDR3 coding sequence is TGTGCCAGCAGCCAAGATCAGAAAAGAGGCTACACCTTC.

The J gene is TRBJ1-2, the V gene TRBV15; D possibly corresponds to TRBD1 (5 bases). The germline V and J ends were trimmed by 2 bases and 4 bases, with 14 bases remaining between them. Germline V gene lookup returns CDR1 LNHNV and CDR2 YYDKDF (reference sequence). The length of the CDR3 is 15 residues. CDR3: CATSRKTETIYGYTF. The CDR3 coding sequence is TGTGCCACCAGCAGAAAGACAGAAACCATCTATGGCTACACCTTC.

This sequence joins TRBV5-4 and TRBJ2-2; D gene ambiguous. Germline CDR1 SGHNT, CDR2 YYREEE (reference sequence). The CDR3 runs 13 residues. The V end lost 2 bases, the J end lost 9 bases, and 11 bases lay between the germline ends. CDR3 residues: CASSFTGARELFF. The CDR3 coding sequence is TGTGCCAGCAGCTTTACCGGAGCCCGGGAGCTGTTTTTT.

DNA of the CDR3: TGTGCCAGCAGAGCAGAGGGGGCCAACACTGAAGCTTTCTTT. Protein product: CASRAEGANTEAFF. The chain couples TRBV9 to TRBJ1-1, with 7 nucleotides matching TRBD1. V lost 5 bases to trimming and J lost 2 bases; unmatched junction nucleotides: 6. CDR3 length: 14 residues. CDR1 and CDR2 from the germline V gene are SGDLS and YYNGEE.

The V and J genes are TRBV11-2 and TRBJ2-1; 8 bases are shared with TRBD1. Germline assignment: CDR1 SGHAT and CDR2 FQNNGV. The CDR3 runs 18 residues. The J segment lost 3 bases and the V segment lost 2 bases, leaving 12 bases of the junction unmatched. For the CDR3, the DNA is TGTGCCAGCAGCTTATGGAGAGGAACAGGGGGGTTCTACAATGAGCAGTTCTTC. Protein sequence: CASSLWRGTGGFYNEQFF.

The J gene is TRBJ2-3, the V gene TRBV2, with 7 bases that match TRBD1. V lost 10 bases to trimming and J lost 6 bases; unmatched junction nucleotides: 4. In germline, CDR1 is SNHLY, CDR2 FYNNEI. The CDR3 is 11 residues long. CDR3 loop: CATSRGDTQYF. In DNA form, the CDR3 reads TGTGCCACCTCCAGGGGGGATACGCAGTATTTT.

The chain combines TRBV5-1 with TRBJ2-3, with 10 bases lining up with TRBD2. The CDR3 sequence is 15 residues long. V lost 7 bases to trimming and J lost 0 bases; unmatched junction nucleotides: 5. Germline CDR1 is SGHRS and CDR2 is YFSETQ. Here the CDR3 DNA reads TGCGCCAGCGGACGAGCGGGGGGGAGCACAGATACGCAGTATTTT. Amino acid sequence: CASGRAGGSTDTQYF.

The V call is TRBV7-9, the J call TRBJ2-7; no firm D call. The V end lost 1 base, the J end lost 2 bases, and 12 bases lay between the germline ends. The germline gives CDR1 SEHNR, CDR2 FQNEAQ (reference sequence). This CDR3 has 15 amino acids. CDR3 DNA: TGTGCCAGCAGCTTAGTTCCGGGTATGGCCTACGAGCAGTACTTC. Amino acids: CASSLVPGMAYEQYF.

The rearrangement uses TRBV19 and TRBJ1-1; TRBD1 is a possible D gene (6 bases). The CDR3 covers 14 residues. Trimming pared 3 bases from V and 3 bases from J, leaving 11 bases between. Germline assignment: CDR1 LNHDA and CDR2 SQIVND (reference sequence). CDR3 loop: CASSISGVYTEAFF. The CDR3 DNA follows: TGTGCCAGTAGTATTTCAGGGGTCTACACTGAAGCTTTCTTT.

V usage is TRBV10-3 and J usage is TRBJ2-3; the D is unclear. V was cut by 3 bases and J by 6 bases, with 7 bases left in between. The CDR3 runs to 12 residues. Germline CDR1 is ENHRY and CDR2 is SYGVKD. The CDR3 region is CAISEGRDTQYF. DNA for the CDR3: TGTGCCATCAGTGAAGGCAGGGATACGCAGTATTTT.

The chain uses TRBV5-1 and TRBJ2-3; D is unresolved. This CDR3 comprises 14 residues. Germline CDR1 reads SGHRS; CDR2 reads YFSETQ. The V end lost 0 bases, the J end lost 1 base, and 6 bases lay between the germline ends. CDR3 region: CASSLESGTDTQYF. CDR3 bases: TGCGCCAGCAGCTTGGAATCAGGCACAGATACGCAGTATTTT.

This clone was detected only a few times. CDR3 DNA sequence: TGTGCCATCAGTGAGGGACACCTCTACGAGCAGTACTTC. Its protein is CAISEGHLYEQYF. The rearrangement joins TRBV10-3 to TRBJ2-7, with a tentative D call TRBD1 (5 bases). This CDR3 is 13 amino acids long. The ends were cut back, 2 bases at V and 3 bases at J, with 8 bases in the middle. Germline values: CDR1 ENHRY, CDR2 SYGVKD.

The V gene is TRBV29-1, the J gene TRBJ2-7; 9 nucleotides align to TRBD2. The CDR3 totals 16 residues. The trim removed 2 bases at V and 6 bases at J, leaving 14 bases unmatched. Germline V gene sequence: CDR1 SQVTM, CDR2 ANQGSEA. CDR3 amino acids: CSVEISLAGSLSEQYF. The CDR3 nucleotides are TGCAGCGTTGAAATTAGTCTAGCGGGAAGTCTCTCCGAGCAGTACTTC.

The V gene is TRBV5-6, the J gene TRBJ2-5; 7 bases map to TRBD1. Germline loops: CDR1 SGHDT, CDR2 YYEEEE. The V gene end was trimmed by 0 bases and the J gene end by 3 bases; junction bases not matched to a gene: 5. The CDR3 runs 15 residues. The CDR3, as DNA: TGTGCCAGCAGCTTGGATAGGGGGCGCGAAGAGACCCAGTACTTC. Translating gives CASSLDRGREETQYF.

This chain connects TRBV5-6 to TRBJ1-4; D might be TRBD1 (6 bases). CDR3 size: 15 residues. V was trimmed by 4 bases and J by 8 bases, leaving 18 bases between them. Germline CDR1 SGHDT, CDR2 YYEEEE. The CDR3 DNA is TGTGCCAGCAGCCCCTTGGCAGGGGCTGAGGAAAAACTGTTTTTT. This sequence encodes CASSPLAGAEEKLFF.

The chain uses TRBV5-1 and TRBJ1-1; 7 nucleotides line up with TRBD1. There are 16 residues in the CDR3. Germline V gene sequence: CDR1 SGHRS, CDR2 YFSETQ. V lost 4 bases to trimming and J lost 0 bases; unmatched junction nucleotides: 9. This CDR3 is CASSGTVDLLNTEAFF. CDR3 nucleotides: TGCGCCAGCAGCGGGACAGTCGACCTTCTGAACACTGAAGCTTTCTTT.

The chain uses TRBV4-3 and TRBJ1-1, with 7 positions matching TRBD1. The CDR3 is 17 amino acids. The junction had 10 bases not matched to a gene; V was cut back by 1 base and J by 2 bases. CDR1 LGHNA and CDR2 YSLEER come from the germline V gene. Here the CDR3 reads CASSQGTGAALNTEAFF. The CDR3 region has the DNA TGCGCCAGCAGCCAAGGGACAGGTGCCGCTTTAAACACTGAAGCTTTCTTT.

J is TRBJ2-2 and V is TRBV7-2; a weak D match, TRBD1 (7 bases). Per the germline V gene, CDR1 is SGHTA and CDR2 is FQGNSA. Trimming took 5 bases from V and 5 from J, leaving 18 bases between them. The CDR3 is made up of 16 amino acids. The CDR3 region has the DNA TGTGCCAGCAGCCTAAGAGGCGGGACAGAAACCGGGGAGCTGTTTTTT. Translation: CASSLRGGTETGELFF.

V is TRBV29-1 and J is TRBJ2-1; D may be TRBD1 (6 bases). CDR3 length: 15 residues. V gave up 6 bases and J gave up 0 bases, with 15 bases separating them. Per germline, CDR1 SQVTM and CDR2 ANQGSEA. CDR3 residues: CSVPRGSNSYNEQFF. The DNA of the CDR3 is TGCAGCGTCCCAAGGGGGTCTAACTCCTACAATGAGCAGTTCTTC.